The clone carrying this T cell receptor (beta chain) was observed a few times. Its target is unknown. The entry originates in a study of blood T cells in healthy people across ages. General study results and limits: Expanded clonotype shifts may have been confounded, as the donors had an unknown CMV status.

The use of a sample-barcoded 5' primer and a J-beta primer mix characterized a second PCR of roughly 7 to 12 cycles. One entry per CDR3 protein results from TCRdb running MiXCR on the 5' RACE reads. In the table there are about 560,000 distinct CDR3 sequences, about 28% of which are singletons. These data also formed part of another study, on T cells of mothers and their children. Per that study: Slightly higher overlap, not significant, was seen in related mother-child pairs than in unrelated pairs.

The TCR originated in a boy aged 2-9 years in good health. Sequencing used blood.

CDR3: CASSLSIGTSAEQFF. The CDR3 DNA is TGTGCCAGCAGCCTCTCAATAGGGACTAGCGCCGAGCAGTTCTTC. V gene TRBV4-2 combines with J gene TRBJ2-1; 10 bases align to TRBD2. There are 15 residues in the CDR3. J lost 10 bases, V lost 4 bases, and 10 bases had no gene match. Germline lookup yields CDR1 LGHNA and CDR2 YNFKEQ.